This T cell receptor (beta chain) was sequenced for a study of shared clonotypes between healthy human individuals. Overall study: A couple of women and a few men aged 18 to 49 made up the donors. General observations from the study: Sampling used blood alone; tissue repertoires probably differ. A handful of donors shared roughly 5% of their naive CD4 clonotypes.

The CDR3 has 14 amino acids. V shed 6 bases and J shed 6 bases, with 15 bases lying between them. Germline V gene lookup returns CDR1 SGHVS and CDR2 FQNEAQ. This clone was detected only once. Its target is not known. Using immunoSEQ multiplex PCR, the repertoire was profiled, and TCRdb retains in-frame clones only, with some absent. Among about 230,000 clones listed, 65% to 70% were seen once. CD4+ cell separation produced CD45RA+ naive and CD45RA-negative memory subsets. The chain recombines TRBV7-8 with TRBJ1-5; TRBD1 is a possible D gene (5 bases). The sequencing input was memory CD4+ T cells sorted from blood. The subset: CD45RA-negative fraction. This receptor was identified in a man between 25 and 39 years old in good health. CDR3 sequence reads: CASRGLGAGQPQHF. The CDR3, as DNA: TGTGCCAGCAGAGGTCTCGGGGCCGGTCAGCCCCAGCATTTT.